The present entry profiles one T cell receptor beta chain with its context. TCRdb keeps only in-frame clones here, not all; method: immunoSEQ multiplex PCR. The repertoire holds over a million clones, more than 95% seen once, with 1.2% in the top ten. The sample comes from a study of shared clonotypes between healthy human individuals. Sequences were obtained from naive CD4+ T cells sorted from blood. Stated subset: CD45RA+ positively selected. The sequence was collected from a man aged 25-45 years in good health.

The CDR3 here is CASSDRVSQPQHF. CDR3 bases: TGTGCCAGCAGTGACAGGGTTAGTCAGCCCCAGCATTTT. The rearrangement links TRBV28 to TRBJ1-5, with 7 nucleotides matching TRBD1. The CDR3 is 13 amino acids. J gave up 6 bases and V 5 bases, and 4 bases lay outside the gene matches. Germline V gene data show CDR1 as MDHEN and CDR2 as SYDVKM.